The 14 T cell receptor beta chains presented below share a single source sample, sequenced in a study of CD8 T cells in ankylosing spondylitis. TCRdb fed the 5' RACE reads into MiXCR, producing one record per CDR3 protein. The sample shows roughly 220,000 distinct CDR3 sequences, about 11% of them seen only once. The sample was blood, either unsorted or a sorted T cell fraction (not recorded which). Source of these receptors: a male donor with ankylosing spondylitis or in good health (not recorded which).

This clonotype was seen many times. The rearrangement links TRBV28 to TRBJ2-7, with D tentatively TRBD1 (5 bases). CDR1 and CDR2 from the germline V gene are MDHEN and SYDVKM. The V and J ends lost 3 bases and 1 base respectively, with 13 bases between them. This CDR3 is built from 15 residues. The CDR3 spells CASSFKGAQSYEQYF. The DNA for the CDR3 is TGTGCCAGCAGTTTCAAAGGGGCCCAATCCTACGAGCAGTACTTC.

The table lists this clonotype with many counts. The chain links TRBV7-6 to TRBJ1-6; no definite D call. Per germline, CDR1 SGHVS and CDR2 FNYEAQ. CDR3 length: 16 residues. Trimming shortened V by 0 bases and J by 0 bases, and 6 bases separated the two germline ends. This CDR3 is CASSLAASSYNSPLHF. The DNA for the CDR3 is TGTGCCAGCAGCTTAGCTGCTAGCTCCTATAATTCACCCCTCCACTTT.

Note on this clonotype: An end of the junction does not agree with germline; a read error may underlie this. CDR3 nucleotide sequence: TGTGCCAGCTCACCACTTACGGTAAAGAACGAGCAGTCCTTC. Translating it yields CASSPLTVKNEQSF. The rearrangement joins TRBV18 to TRBJ2-7; D is unresolved. Per germline, CDR1 KGHSH and CDR2 LQKENI. The CDR3 has 14 amino acids.

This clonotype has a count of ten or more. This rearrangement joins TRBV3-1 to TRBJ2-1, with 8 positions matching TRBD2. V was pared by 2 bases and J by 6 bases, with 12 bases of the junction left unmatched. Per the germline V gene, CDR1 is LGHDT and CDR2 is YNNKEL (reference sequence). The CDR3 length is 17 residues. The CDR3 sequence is CASSQPEAGDPSNEQFF. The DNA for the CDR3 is TGTGCCAGCAGCCAACCCGAAGCGGGGGATCCCAGCAATGAGCAGTTCTTC.

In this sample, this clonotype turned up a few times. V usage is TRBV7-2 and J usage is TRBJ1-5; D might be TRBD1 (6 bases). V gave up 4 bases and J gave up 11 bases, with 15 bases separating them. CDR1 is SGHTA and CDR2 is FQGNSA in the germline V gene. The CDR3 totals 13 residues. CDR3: CASSSKQGSAQHF. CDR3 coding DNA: TGTGCCAGCAGCTCCAAACAGGGCTCGGCCCAGCATTTT.

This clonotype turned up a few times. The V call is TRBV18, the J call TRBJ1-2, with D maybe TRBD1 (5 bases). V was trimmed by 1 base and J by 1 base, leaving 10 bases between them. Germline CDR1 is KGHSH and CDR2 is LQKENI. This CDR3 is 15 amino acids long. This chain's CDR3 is CASSPQADNNYGYTF. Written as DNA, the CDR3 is TGTGCCAGCTCACCACAGGCGGACAATAACTATGGCTACACCTTC.

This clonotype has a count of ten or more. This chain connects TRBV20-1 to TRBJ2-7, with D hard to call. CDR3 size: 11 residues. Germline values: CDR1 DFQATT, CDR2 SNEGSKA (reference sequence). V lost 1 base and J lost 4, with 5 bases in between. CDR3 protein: CSARGGYEQYF. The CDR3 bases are TGCAGTGCTAGAGGGGGTTACGAGCAGTACTTC.

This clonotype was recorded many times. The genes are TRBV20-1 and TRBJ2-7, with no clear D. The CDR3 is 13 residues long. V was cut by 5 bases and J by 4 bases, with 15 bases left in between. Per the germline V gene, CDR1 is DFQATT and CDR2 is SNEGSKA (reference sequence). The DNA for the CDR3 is TGCAGTGCTCTCCACCCAGCATTGTACGAGCAGTACTTC. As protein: CSALHPALYEQYF.

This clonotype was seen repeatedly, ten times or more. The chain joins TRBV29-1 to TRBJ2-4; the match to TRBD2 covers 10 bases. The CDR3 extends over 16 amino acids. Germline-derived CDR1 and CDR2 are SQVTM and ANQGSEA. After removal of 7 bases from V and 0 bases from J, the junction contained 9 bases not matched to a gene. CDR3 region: CSASLAGGVAKNIQYF. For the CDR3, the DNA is TGCAGCGCCTCCTTAGCGGGGGGAGTAGCCAAAAACATTCAGTACTTC.

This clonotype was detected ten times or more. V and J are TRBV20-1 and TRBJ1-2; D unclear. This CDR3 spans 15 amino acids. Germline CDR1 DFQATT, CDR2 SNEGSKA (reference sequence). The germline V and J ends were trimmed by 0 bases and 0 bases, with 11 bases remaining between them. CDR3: CSARDTGHSNYGYTF. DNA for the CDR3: TGCAGTGCTAGAGATACCGGCCATTCTAACTATGGCTACACCTTC.

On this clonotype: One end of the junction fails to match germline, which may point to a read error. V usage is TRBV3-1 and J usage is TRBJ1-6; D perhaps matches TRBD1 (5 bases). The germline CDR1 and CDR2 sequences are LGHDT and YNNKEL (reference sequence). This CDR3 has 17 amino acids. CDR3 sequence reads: CASSLLPGPSQNPPIHF. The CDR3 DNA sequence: TGTGCCAGCAGCCTCTTACCGGGGCCTTCCCAGAACCCACCCATCCACTTT.

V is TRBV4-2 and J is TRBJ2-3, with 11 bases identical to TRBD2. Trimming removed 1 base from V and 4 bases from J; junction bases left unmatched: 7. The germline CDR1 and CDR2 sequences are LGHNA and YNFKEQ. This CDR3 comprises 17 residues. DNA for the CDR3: TGTGCCAGCAGCCAAGTTAGCGGGGGGGCCATGCCAGATACGCAGTATTTT. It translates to CASSQVSGGAMPDTQYF.

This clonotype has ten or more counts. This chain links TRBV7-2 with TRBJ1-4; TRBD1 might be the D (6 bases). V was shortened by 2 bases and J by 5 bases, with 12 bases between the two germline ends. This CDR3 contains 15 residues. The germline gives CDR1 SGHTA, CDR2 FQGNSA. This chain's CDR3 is CASSLTGTRNEKLFF. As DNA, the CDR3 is TGTGCCAGCAGCTTAACCGGGACAAGAAATGAAAAACTGTTTTTT.

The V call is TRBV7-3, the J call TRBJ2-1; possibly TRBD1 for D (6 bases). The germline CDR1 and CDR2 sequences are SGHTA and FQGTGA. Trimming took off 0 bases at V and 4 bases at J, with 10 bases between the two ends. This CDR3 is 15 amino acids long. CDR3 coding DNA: TGTGCCAGCAGCTTAACGGGACAAGGATACAATGAGCAGTTCTTC. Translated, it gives CASSLTGQGYNEQFF.